This T cell receptor (beta chain) stems from a study of blood T cell repertoires in COVID-19. Study overall: Sample material is recorded as cDNA or gDNA derived from T cells, B-cell-depleted T cells, or PBMCs.

Germline V gives CDR1 SGHRS, CDR2 YFSETQ. The V end was cut by 0 bases, the J end by 0 bases, with 9 bases between. The CDR3 has 15 residues. TCRdb's copy holds only in-frame clones and misses some; the assay was immunoSEQ multiplex PCR. The table includes hundreds of thousands of clones, roughly nine tenths detected once. This TCR derives from a woman aged 18-29 years who had recovered from COVID-19. Input material: PBMCs or T cells enriched from blood (not recorded which). The rearrangement joins TRBV5-1 to TRBJ2-5, with D maybe TRBD1 (5 bases). The DNA for the CDR3 is TGCGCCAGCAGCTTGGTCCCAGGGAACCAAGAGACCCAGTACTTC. Amino acids: CASSLVPGNQETQYF.